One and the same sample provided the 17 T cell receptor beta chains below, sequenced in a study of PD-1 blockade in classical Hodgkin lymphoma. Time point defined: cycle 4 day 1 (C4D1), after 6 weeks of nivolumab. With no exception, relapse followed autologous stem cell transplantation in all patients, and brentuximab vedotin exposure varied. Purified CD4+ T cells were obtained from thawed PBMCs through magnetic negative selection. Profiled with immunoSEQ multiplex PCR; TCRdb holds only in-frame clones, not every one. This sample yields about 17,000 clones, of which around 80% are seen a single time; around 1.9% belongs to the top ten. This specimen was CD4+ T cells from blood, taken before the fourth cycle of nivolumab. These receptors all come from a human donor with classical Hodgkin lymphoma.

DNA of the CDR3: TGTGCCAGCAGTCCGTATGCAGGGATTCAGCCCCAGCATTTT. Protein sequence: CASSPYAGIQPQHF. The V and J genes are TRBV27 and TRBJ1-5, with D perhaps TRBD1 (5 bases). Trimming took 5 bases from V and 6 from J, leaving 14 bases between them. The CDR3 loop spans 14 amino acids. Germline V gene lookup returns CDR1 MNHEY and CDR2 SMNVEV (reference sequence).

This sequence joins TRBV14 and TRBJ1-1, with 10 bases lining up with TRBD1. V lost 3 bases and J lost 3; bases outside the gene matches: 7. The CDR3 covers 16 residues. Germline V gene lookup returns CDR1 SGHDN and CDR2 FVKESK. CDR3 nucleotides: TGTGCCAGCAGCCATCTCGGACAGGGGGAGGACACTGAAGCTTTCTTT. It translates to CASSHLGQGEDTEAFF.

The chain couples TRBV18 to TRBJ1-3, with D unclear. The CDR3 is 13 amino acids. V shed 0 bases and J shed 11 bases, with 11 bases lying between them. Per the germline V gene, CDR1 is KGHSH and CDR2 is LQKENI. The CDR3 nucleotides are TGTGCCAGCTCACCACCGGTTCCCCAGGCCATATATTTT. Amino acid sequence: CASSPPVPQAIYF.

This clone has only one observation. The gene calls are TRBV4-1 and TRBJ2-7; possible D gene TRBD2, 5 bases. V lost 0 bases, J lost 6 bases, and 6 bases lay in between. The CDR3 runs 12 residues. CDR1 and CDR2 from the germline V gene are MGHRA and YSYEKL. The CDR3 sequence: CASSQDRGEQYF. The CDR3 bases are TGCGCCAGCAGCCAAGATCGGGGCGAGCAGTACTTC.

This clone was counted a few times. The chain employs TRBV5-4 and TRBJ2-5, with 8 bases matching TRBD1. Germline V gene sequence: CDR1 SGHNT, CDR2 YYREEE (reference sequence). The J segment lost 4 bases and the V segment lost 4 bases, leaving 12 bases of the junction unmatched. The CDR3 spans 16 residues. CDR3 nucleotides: TGTGCCAGCAGCCCTCGAGCAGGGGGCAGGGCAGAGACCCAGTACTTC. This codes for CASSPRAGGRAETQYF.

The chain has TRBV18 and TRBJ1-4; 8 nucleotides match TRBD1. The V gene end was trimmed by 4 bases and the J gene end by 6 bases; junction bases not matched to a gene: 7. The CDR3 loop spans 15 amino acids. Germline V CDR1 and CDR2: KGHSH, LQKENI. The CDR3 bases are TGTGCCAGCTCACTCGCAGGGGGCGAGGATGAAAAACTGTTTTTT. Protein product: CASSLAGGEDEKLFF.

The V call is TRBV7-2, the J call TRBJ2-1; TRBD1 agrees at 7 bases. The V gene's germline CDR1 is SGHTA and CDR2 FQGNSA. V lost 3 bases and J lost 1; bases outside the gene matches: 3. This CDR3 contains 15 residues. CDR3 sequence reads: CASSFDRESYNEQFF. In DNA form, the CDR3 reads TGTGCCAGCAGCTTTGACAGGGAATCCTACAATGAGCAGTTCTTC.

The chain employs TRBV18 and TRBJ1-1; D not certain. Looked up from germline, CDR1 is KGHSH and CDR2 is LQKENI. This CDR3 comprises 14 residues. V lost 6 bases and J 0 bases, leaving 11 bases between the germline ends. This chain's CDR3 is CASSPQTLNTEAFF. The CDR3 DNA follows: TGTGCCAGCTCCCCGCAGACATTGAACACTGAAGCTTTCTTT.

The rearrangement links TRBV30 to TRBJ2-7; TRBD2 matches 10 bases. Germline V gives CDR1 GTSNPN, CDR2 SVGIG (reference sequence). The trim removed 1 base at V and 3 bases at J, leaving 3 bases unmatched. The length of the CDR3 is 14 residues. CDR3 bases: TGTGCCTGGAGTGCCGCTAGCGGGAGCTACGAGCAGTACTTC. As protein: CAWSAASGSYEQYF.

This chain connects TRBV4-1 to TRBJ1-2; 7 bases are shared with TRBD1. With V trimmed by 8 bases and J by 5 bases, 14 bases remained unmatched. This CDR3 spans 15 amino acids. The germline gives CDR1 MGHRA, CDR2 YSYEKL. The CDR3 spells CASAPGAGGRYGYTF. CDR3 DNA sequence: TGCGCCAGCGCACCTGGGGCAGGGGGTAGGTATGGCTACACCTTC.

The DNA for the CDR3 is TGTGCCAGTACCCAATTTAGGGCTGGTGGCTACACCTTC. It codes for CASTQFRAGGYTF. This rearrangement joins TRBV19 to TRBJ1-2; the D is unclear. Germline assignment: CDR1 LNHDA and CDR2 SQIVND (reference sequence). The ends were cut back, 7 bases at V and 7 bases at J, with 16 bases in the middle. This CDR3 region has 13 residues.

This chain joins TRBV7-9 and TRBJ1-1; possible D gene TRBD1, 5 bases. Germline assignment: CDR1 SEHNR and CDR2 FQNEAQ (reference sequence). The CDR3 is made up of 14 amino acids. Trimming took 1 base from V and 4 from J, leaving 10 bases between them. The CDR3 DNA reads TGTGCCAGCAGCTTAGGGGGCTTTGGCACTGAAGCTTTCTTT. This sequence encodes CASSLGGFGTEAFF.

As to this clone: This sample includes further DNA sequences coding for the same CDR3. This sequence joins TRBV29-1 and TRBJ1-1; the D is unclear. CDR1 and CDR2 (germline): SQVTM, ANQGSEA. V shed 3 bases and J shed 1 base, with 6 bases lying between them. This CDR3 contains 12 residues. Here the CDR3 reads CSVDSGNTEAFF. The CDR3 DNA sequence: TGCAGCGTTGATTCTGGGAACACTGAAGCTTTCTTT. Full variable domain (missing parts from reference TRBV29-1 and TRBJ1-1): SAVISQKPSRDICQRGTSLTIQCQVDSQVTMMFWYRQQPGQSLTLIATANQGSEATYESGFVIDKFPISRPNLTFSTLTVSNMSPEDSSIYLCSVDSGNTEAFFGQGTRLTVV.

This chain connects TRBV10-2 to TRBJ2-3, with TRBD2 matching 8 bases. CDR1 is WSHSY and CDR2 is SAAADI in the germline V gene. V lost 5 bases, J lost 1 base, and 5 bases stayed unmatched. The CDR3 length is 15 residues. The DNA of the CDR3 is TGCGCCAGCAGTCGGACTAGCAGTCGCACAGATACGCAGTATTTT. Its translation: CASSRTSSRTDTQYF.

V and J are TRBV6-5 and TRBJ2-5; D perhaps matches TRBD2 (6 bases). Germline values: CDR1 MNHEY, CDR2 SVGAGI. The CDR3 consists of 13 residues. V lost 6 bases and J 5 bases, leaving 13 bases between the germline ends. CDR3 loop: CASRVGGAETQYF. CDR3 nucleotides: TGTGCCAGCAGGGTCGGGGGAGCGGAGACCCAGTACTTC.

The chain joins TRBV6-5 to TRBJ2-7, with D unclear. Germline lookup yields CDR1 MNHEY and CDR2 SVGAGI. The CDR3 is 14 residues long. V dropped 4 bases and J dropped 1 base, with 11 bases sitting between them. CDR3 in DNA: TGTGCCAGCAGTTCAGGATTGGGGTCCTACGAGCAGTACTTC. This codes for CASSSGLGSYEQYF.

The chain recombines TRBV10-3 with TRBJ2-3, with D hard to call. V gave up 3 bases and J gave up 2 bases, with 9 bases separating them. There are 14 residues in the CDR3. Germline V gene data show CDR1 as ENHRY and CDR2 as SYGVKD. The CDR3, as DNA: TGTGCCATCAGTGAAGGAAGGGACACAGATACGCAGTATTTT. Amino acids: CAISEGRDTDTQYF.